Following are 15 T cell receptor beta chains from one sample sequenced in a study of blood T cells in healthy people across ages. For the second PCR, which ran for about 6 to 11 cycles, a sample-barcoded 5' primer and a J-beta primer mix were used. Using its own MiXCR run on the 5' RACE reads, TCRdb lists one record per CDR3 protein. The sample comprises about 800,000 distinct CDR3 sequences, about three fifths of which are singletons, and 22% rests with the top ten. The specimen was blood. These receptor sequences come from a man younger than 40 in good health.

This clonotype was counted a few times. This chain links TRBV2 with TRBJ2-7; D may match TRBD1 or TRBD2 (5 bases each). The V end was cut by 5 bases, the J end by 4 bases, with 15 bases between. Germline CDR1 SNHLY, CDR2 FYNNEI. The CDR3 has 14 residues. The CDR3 DNA reads TGTGCCAGCAGTTACACGGGACCCCCGTACGAGCAGTACTTC. Its protein is CASSYTGPPYEQYF.

This clonotype occurred a few times. The V call is TRBV7-2, the J call TRBJ1-2, with D hard to call. The CDR3 contains 12 residues. The V gene lost 3 bases and the J gene lost 7 bases, with 9 bases spanning the gap. Germline V gives CDR1 SGHTA, CDR2 FQGNSA. The CDR3 DNA is TGTGCCAGCAGCTTTGGCGCGCGTGGCTACACCTTC. Encoded protein: CASSFGARGYTF.

With respect to this clonotype: Being one base from a much bigger clone, this may be a read error. The V gene is TRBV15, the J gene TRBJ2-1, with 7 bases identical to TRBD2. The CDR3 contains 15 residues. Germline V lookup: CDR1 LNHNV, CDR2 YYDKDF (reference sequence). Trimming took 1 base from V and 8 from J; bases not matched to a gene: 8. The CDR3 coding sequence is TGTGCCACCAGCAGAGCATTTGGGAGGGCGGATGAGCAGTTCTTC. Translation gives CATSRAFGRADEQFF.

The chain uses TRBV12-3 or TRBV12-4 and TRBJ2-5; D not certain. The CDR3 runs to 12 residues. V lost 5 bases to trimming and J lost 5 bases, with 9 bases between them. CDR3 region: CASSPTAETQYF. In DNA, the CDR3 is TGTGCCAGCAGTCCTACGGCGGAGACCCAGTACTTC.

The chain joins TRBV7-2 to TRBJ1-2; the D is unclear. The CDR3 length is 14 residues. From germline, CDR1 is SGHTA and CDR2 FQGNSA. Trimming cost V 3 bases and J 8 bases, with 16 bases left between them. CDR3 DNA sequence: TGTGCCAGCAGCTTCGATAACGCAGTTAGGGGCTACACCTTC. The encoded protein is CASSFDNAVRGYTF.

This chain links TRBV12-3 or TRBV12-4 with TRBJ2-4; possibly TRBD1 for D (5 bases). Trimming stripped 3 bases from V and 9 bases from J, with 21 bases between. The CDR3 totals 16 residues. As DNA, the CDR3 is TGTGCCAGCAGTTTCCCCCTTGGGGCCTCCGCCGGCATTCAGTACTTC. Translating gives CASSFPLGASAGIQYF.

The chain recombines TRBV6-1 with TRBJ2-2; 7 bases agree with TRBD2. This CDR3 contains 13 residues. In germline, CDR1 is MNHNS, CDR2 SASEGT. The V gene end was trimmed by 10 bases and the J gene end by 7 bases; junction bases not matched to a gene: 9. This CDR3 is CATVGREVGELFF. CDR3 nucleotide sequence: TGTGCCACCGTGGGGAGGGAGGTCGGGGAGCTGTTTTTT.

The chain combines TRBV7-8 with TRBJ2-5; 11 bases fit TRBD1. From germline, CDR1 is SGHVS and CDR2 FQNEAQ. The CDR3 extends over 16 amino acids. V shed 0 bases, J shed 5 bases, and the junction held 5 bases outside the gene matches. The CDR3, as DNA: TGTGCCAGCAGCTTAGCCCGGGGACAGGGGGATGAGACCCAGTACTTC. Its protein product is CASSLARGQGDETQYF.

V usage is TRBV28 and J usage is TRBJ1-5; D remains unclear. Germline V gene data show CDR1 as MDHEN and CDR2 as SYDVKM. V was cut by 5 bases and J by 4 bases, with 15 bases left in between. The CDR3 loop spans 15 amino acids. The CDR3 DNA follows: TGTGCCAGCAGTCCCCCGTATGGGCCAAATCAGCCCCAGCATTTT. It codes for CASSPPYGPNQPQHF.

The J gene is TRBJ1-1, the V gene TRBV20-1; D unresolved. This CDR3 region has 11 residues. V lost 6 bases and J 8 bases, leaving 13 bases between the germline ends. Germline V gives CDR1 DFQATT, CDR2 SNEGSKA (reference sequence). In nucleotides, the CDR3 is TGCAGTGCGACTCTCCTCCCGGAAGCTTTCTTT. It encodes CSATLLPEAFF.

The rearrangement links TRBV20-1 to TRBJ1-5; no reliable D call. The CDR3 spans 13 residues. Germline V gene sequence: CDR1 DFQATT, CDR2 SNEGSKA (reference sequence). The V end was cut by 0 bases, the J end by 4 bases, with 7 bases between. The DNA for the CDR3 is TGCAGTGCTAGAGATAACTCAAATCAGCCCCAGCATTTT. Protein: CSARDNSNQPQHF.

The chain links TRBV24-1 to TRBJ2-1; a possible D gene is TRBD2 (9 bases). The V gene lost 5 bases and the J gene lost 5 bases, with 27 bases spanning the gap. The CDR3 length is 19 residues. Germline V gene data show CDR1 as KGHDR and CDR2 as SFDVKD. The CDR3 DNA is TGTGCCACCAGTGGGCGGGGACAGGTGAGACTAGCGGACCACAATGAGCAGTTCTTC. It yields the protein CATSGRGQVRLADHNEQFF.

CDR3 bases: TGCAGTGCTATCCCCGTAAGCACAGATACGCAGTATTTT. Translation: CSAIPVSTDTQYF. This chain links TRBV20-1 with TRBJ2-3; D ambiguous. Germline lookup yields CDR1 DFQATT and CDR2 SNEGSKA (reference sequence). Between the trimmed V and J ends, which lost 4 bases and 0 bases, there was a span of 8 bases. CDR3 size: 13 residues.

The chain uses TRBV19 and TRBJ2-1; the D gene is possibly TRBD2 (7 bases). The CDR3 covers 18 residues. The V end lost 3 bases, the J end lost 1 base, and 19 bases lay between the germline ends. Germline loops: CDR1 LNHDA, CDR2 SQIVND (reference sequence). The CDR3 sequence is CASSMRRGAGISYNEQFF. CDR3 nucleotides: TGTGCCAGTAGTATGCGTCGGGGGGCCGGGATATCCTACAATGAGCAGTTCTTC.

This clonotype has more than one count but fewer than ten. The chain recombines TRBV7-9 with TRBJ1-1; unclear D gene. The CDR3 extends over 14 amino acids. Deletions cut 3 bases from V and 4 bases from J, with 12 bases between. Germline-derived CDR1 and CDR2 are SEHNR and FQNEAQ (reference sequence). CDR3 nucleotides: TGTGCCAGCAGCTTTGCCGGGAGTTCCACTGAAGCTTTCTTT. Amino acids: CASSFAGSSTEAFF.